This TCR beta chain was recovered during a study of read filtering for tumor transcriptome and immune sequencing. Study-level background: By R-ISS, stages I, II and III held roughly 8, 15 and 7 patients.

General observations from the study: Roughly four fifths of IR-seq clonotypes had one read, totaling around 3.3% of reads; RNA-seq: about 74% and 41%. RNA-seq captured clonotypes less deeply and reliably than IR-seq.

To note about this clonotype: Its matching antigen is unknown.

At the time of active disease, bone marrow was collected from every patient. This library used approximately 390 ng RNA and molecular barcoded adaptors spanning alpha/delta and beta/gamma chains. TCRdb independently ran MiXCR on the reads; one entry per CDR3 protein. This sample carries 62,000 or so distinct CDR3 sequences, 14% of them seen once, and the ten largest clones take about 42%. Trimming pared 6 bases from V and 1 base from J, leaving 12 bases between. This CDR3 comprises 14 residues. CDR1 and CDR2 (germline): ENHRY, SYGVKD. This chain joins TRBV10-3 and TRBJ2-5; D uncertain. Sequences were obtained from a population of CD138-negative cells sorted from bone marrow. This clonotype originated in a donor aged 40 or older with multiple myeloma. The CDR3: CAISARQRQETQYF. DNA for the CDR3: TGTGCCATCAGCGCTAGACAACGCCAAGAGACCCAGTACTTC.